This T cell receptor beta chain was observed in a study of blood T cell repertoires in COVID-19. This CDR3 is 17 amino acids long. Germline V CDR1 and CDR2: MNHEY, SVGEGT. J gave up 1 base and V 2 bases, and 10 bases lay outside the gene matches. Here immunoSEQ multiplex PCR was the method, and the copy in TCRdb shows in-frame clones only, minus some. The table shows about 260,000 clones, with approximately 90% occurring only once. V usage is TRBV6-2 or TRBV6-3 and J usage is TRBJ2-5; TRBD2 matches 7 bases. The specimen was PBMCs or T cells enriched from blood (not recorded which). The source is a woman aged 40-49 years with acute COVID-19. The CDR3, as DNA: TGTGCCAGCAGTTACGGGGGGGATAGTCTCCCCCAAGAGACCCAGTACTTC. It specifies CASSYGGDSLPQETQYF.